This TCR beta chain was retrieved from a study of CD8+ T cells in alopecia areata (dated by TCRdb to between 2017 and 2018). Describing the broader study: To study T cell clonal expansion in alopecia areata, the researchers applied high-throughput TCRbeta sequencing to both the C3H/HeJ mouse model and human patients. TCRbeta CDR3 regions were amplified by immunoSEQ multiplex PCR with 35 Vbeta forward and 13 Jbeta reverse primers. Clonality in the scalp was compared among normal scalp (n=4), patchy alopecia areata scalp (n=8), and alopecia totalis/universalis scalp (n=8). The RNA source kit depended on sample type: the PAXgene miRNA kit for fixed scalp, the miRNeasy kit for PBMCs, and the RNeasy kit for mouse skin. In humans, TCRbeta sequencing was performed on scalp tissue and on sorted CD4+ and CD8+ peripheral blood T cells from healthy controls and from patients with patchy or totalis/universalis alopecia areata. Broader findings and caveats from the paper: TCR sequences shared between patients were less clear than in mice, possibly partly because of HLA diversity in the patient population. Unlike mouse skin, which is dominated by gammadelta T cells, normal human skin has resident alphabeta T cells that are also sequenced, and this complicates analysis of the scalp TCR repertoire. Lesional scalp, especially in alopecia totalis/universalis, showed higher clonality and more expanded CD8+ clones than normal scalp, suggesting antigenic drive.

The library came from the immunoSEQ multiplex PCR assay. RNA was extracted from all samples and reverse transcribed into cDNA, which served as template for TCR sequencing. SuperScript III was used to make first-strand cDNA, primed with a 2:1 mix of oligo-dT and random hexamers. A synthetic immune receptor repertoire was used to gauge amplification bias, and whatever bias remained was removed computationally. From the authors' description of their analysis: Raw reads were preprocessed to remove errors, and CDR3 was defined by IMGT conventions from the conserved cysteine to phenylalanine. Clonality was computed as 1 minus the Shannon entropy, with the entropy normalized by log2 of the number of productive unique TCRs. Scalp TCRbeta sequences were cross-referenced with sorted blood CD4 and CD8 repertoires so that the CD4 or CD8 identity of scalp clones could be inferred. The source is immuneACCESS, and TCRdb retained only in-frame sequences with V and J called. Part of the clones is not carried over; for the studies checked, unresolved V genes explain less than half of this, and the remainder is unexplained. D and trimming come from the DNA, and the V and J calls and clone size come from that table. This sample comprises around 120,000 clones, around 45% of them detected only once. The top ten constitute roughly a tenth of the sample.

Trimming takes 6 bases off V and 3 bases off J; junction bases not matched to a gene: 2. The CDR3 contains 12 residues, cysteine and phenylalanine counted. Only the CDR3 DNA is retained, 36 bases long and in frame from the first base. The germline V gene encodes CDR1 SQVTM and CDR2 ANQGSEA. On this clone: The antigen it binds to is not known. Base qualities are missing; no much larger clone stands one base away. At the DNA level, this CDR3 is encoded by other sequences in the same sample as well.

From alopecia areata patients, peripheral blood was collected along with lesional scalp punch biopsies. PBMCs were isolated by density centrifugation and stained for CD3, CD4 and CD8, after which CD4+ and CD8+ T cells were sorted on a FACSAria. As part of a multicenter biomarker study, untreated alopecia areata patients were recruited. For a few biomarker-study patients, blood CD8+ T cells were further sorted into NKG2D-low and NKG2D-high fractions. The sequence was obtained from a human donor with alopecia areata. Here the chain combines TRBV29-1 and TRBJ2-7, with 10 bases matching TRBD1. The source material was NKG2D-low CD8+ T cells sorted from blood. The label giving this sample's cell subset or site can be read as: sorted CD8+ NKG2D-low blood T cells. The CDR3 reads CSVGDRGYEQYF. The sequenced DNA is TGCAGCGTGGGGGACAGGGGCTACGAGCAGTACTTC.